This TCR beta chain emerged from a study of control samples from healthy donors and cancer patients. There are 13 residues in the CDR3. Trimming took 4 bases from V and 10 from J, leaving 12 bases between them. Germline V gene data show CDR1 as SGHRS and CDR2 as YFSETQ. Data came from immunoSEQ multiplex PCR; TCRdb stores just in-frame clones and leaves some out. The sample has around 180,000 clones; more than 85% are singletons. The source of this sequence is a woman aged 40 to 55 in good health. The V gene is TRBV5-1, the J gene TRBJ1-6, with D perhaps TRBD1 (5 bases). Sequencing was performed on blood. The CDR3 protein is CASSLWGSSPLHF. As DNA, the CDR3 is TGCGCCAGCAGCCTTTGGGGGAGCTCACCCCTCCACTTT.